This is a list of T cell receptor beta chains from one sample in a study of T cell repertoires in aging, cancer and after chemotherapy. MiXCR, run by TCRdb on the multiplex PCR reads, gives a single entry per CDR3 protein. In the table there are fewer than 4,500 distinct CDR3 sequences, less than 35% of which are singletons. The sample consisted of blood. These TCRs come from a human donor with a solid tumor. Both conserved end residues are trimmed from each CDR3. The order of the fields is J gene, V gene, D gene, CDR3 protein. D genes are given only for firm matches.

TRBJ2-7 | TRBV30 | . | AWNRDRIEQY
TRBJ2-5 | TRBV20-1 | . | SARDSRAGETQY
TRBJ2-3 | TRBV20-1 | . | SASRPTGASTDTQY
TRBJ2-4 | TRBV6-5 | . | ASSYSQKQAKNIQY
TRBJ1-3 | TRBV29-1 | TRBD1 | SVEVTRGPGNTIY
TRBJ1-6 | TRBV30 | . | AWTNRAGDNSPLH
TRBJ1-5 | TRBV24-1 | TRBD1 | ATSGDRVDQPQH
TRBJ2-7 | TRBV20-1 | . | SANTGGGYEQY
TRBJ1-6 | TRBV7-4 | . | ASSFTDYNSPLH
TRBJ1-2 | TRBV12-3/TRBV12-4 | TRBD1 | ASSFGTDRPNYGYT
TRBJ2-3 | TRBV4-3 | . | ASSQDRGKRYFTDTQY
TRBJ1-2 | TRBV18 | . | ASSPSQVTGSNGYT
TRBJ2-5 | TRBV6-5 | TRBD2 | ASSLGLAGSQETQY
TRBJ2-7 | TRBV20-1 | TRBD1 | SARDDRGASYEQY
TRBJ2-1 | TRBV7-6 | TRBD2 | ASSLVRAGARSAYNEQF
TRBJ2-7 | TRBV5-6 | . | ASSFGPSEQY
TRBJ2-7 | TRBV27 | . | ASSTRGSSYEQY
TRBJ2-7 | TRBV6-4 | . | ASSEQEGSEQY
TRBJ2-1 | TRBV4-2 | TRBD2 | ASSPRRGDEQF
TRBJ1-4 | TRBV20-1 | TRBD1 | SASDRGFTNEKLF
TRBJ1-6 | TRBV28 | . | ASSGQGRNSPLH
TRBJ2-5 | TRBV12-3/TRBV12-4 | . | ASSLPETQETQY
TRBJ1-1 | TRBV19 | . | ASTGAPRGNTQAF
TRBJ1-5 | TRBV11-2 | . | ASSLQQYQPQH
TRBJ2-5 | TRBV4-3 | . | ASSQDLRQEETQY
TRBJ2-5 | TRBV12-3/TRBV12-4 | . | ASSLKWNQETQY
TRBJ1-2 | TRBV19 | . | ASRTLEGGYGYT
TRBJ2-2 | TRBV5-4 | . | ASSDKGGTGELF